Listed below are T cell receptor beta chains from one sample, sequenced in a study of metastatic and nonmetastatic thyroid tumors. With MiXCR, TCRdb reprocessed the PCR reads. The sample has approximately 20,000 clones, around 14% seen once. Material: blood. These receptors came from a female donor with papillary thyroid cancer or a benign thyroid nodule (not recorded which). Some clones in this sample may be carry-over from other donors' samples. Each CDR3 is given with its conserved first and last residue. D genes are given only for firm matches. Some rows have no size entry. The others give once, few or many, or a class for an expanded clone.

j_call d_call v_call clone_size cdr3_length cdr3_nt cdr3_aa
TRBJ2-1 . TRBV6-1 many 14 TGTGCCAGCAAAAGGCCCCAAGTGGGCAATGAGCAGTTCTTC CASKRPQVGNEQFF
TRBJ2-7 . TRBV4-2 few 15 TGTGCCAGCAGCCAAGACTGGGCCGACTCCTACGAGCAATACTTC CASSQDWADSYEQYF
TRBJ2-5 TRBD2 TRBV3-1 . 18 TGTGCCAGCAGCCAAGAGGCTCGAACTAGCGGGGGGCAAGAGACCCAGTACTTC CASSQEARTSGGQETQYF
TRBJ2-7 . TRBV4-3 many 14 TGCGCCAGCAGCCAAGATGGCAGGGGTTACGAGCAGTACTTC CASSQDGRGYEQYF
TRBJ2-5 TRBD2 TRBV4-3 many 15 TGCGCCAGCAGCCAATGGCGGGGGTTCCAAGAGACCCAGTACTTC CASSQWRGFQETQYF
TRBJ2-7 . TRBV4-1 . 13 TGCGCCAACAGCGTTACTATCGGGGACGAGCAGTACTTC CANSVTIGDEQYF
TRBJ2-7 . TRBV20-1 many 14 TGCAGTGCTAGATCGGGGGTTTTAGGTTACGAGCAGTACTTC CSARSGVLGYEQYF
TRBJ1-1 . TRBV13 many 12 TGTGCCAGCAGCTTAGTACCGGGGGAACGGTTCTTT CASSLVPGERFF
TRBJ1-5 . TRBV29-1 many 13 TGCAGCGTTGTTTGGGACAGCAATCAGCCCCAGCATTTT CSVVWDSNQPQHF
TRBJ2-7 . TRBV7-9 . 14 TGTGCCAGCAGCTTAGATTCTCAGAACTACGAGCAGTACTTC CASSLDSQNYEQYF
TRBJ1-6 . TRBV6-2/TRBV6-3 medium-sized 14 TGTGCCAGCAGTCTGCGAAGGGTAGTTTCACCCCTCCACTTT CASSLRRVVSPLHF
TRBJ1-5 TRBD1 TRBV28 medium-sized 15 TGTGCCAGCTACCAGGGGGCGTCCCTCAATCAGCCCCAGCATTTT CASYQGASLNQPQHF
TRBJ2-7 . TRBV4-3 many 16 TGCGCCAGCAGCCAAGATGCAGGAGGTACGTCCTACGAGCAGTACTTC CASSQDAGGTSYEQYF
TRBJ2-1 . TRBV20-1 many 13 TGCAGTGCTAGAGGGGTCAGATACAATGAGCAGTTCTTC CSARGVRYNEQFF
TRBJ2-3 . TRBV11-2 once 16 TGTGCCAGCAGCAAGGGGCTAGATGGGACCACAGATACGCAGTATTTT CASSKGLDGTTDTQYF
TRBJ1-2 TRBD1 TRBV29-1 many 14 TGCAGCGTGAGTGTGGGACAGGGTACCTATGGCTACACCTTC CSVSVGQGTYGYTF
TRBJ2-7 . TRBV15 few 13 TGTGCCACCGCTCCGGACAAGGGGCTCGAGCAGTACTTC CATAPDKGLEQYF
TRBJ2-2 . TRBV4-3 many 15 TGCGCCAGCAGCCAGATTCCCGGGCTGGGCGGGGAGCTGTTTTTT CASSQIPGLGGELFF
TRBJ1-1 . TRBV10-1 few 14 TGCGCCAGCAGTCTCCCCGGGGCAAACACTGAAGCTTTCTTT CASSLPGANTEAFF
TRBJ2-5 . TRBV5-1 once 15 TGCGCCAGCAGCGAGGTAGTGGGGGTGCAAGAGACCCAGTACTTC CASSEVVGVQETQYF
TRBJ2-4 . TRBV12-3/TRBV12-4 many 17 TGTGCCAGCAGTTCACCGACGGGGAGTCCGGCCAAAAACATTCAGTACTTC CASSSPTGSPAKNIQYF
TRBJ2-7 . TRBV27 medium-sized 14 TGTGCCAGCAGTTGGGGGGGGCCCCTGGGCGAGCAGTACTTC CASSWGGPLGEQYF
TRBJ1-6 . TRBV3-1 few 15 TGTGCCAGCAGCCAAGTCATAGGGTACAATTCACCCCTCCACTTT CASSQVIGYNSPLHF
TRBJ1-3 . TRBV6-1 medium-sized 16 TGTGCCAGCAGTTCTGGACGTTTAGACTCTGGAAACACCATATATTTT CASSSGRLDSGNTIYF
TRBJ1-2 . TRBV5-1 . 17 TGCGCCAGCAGCTTGCAGTACTCGCGGAACTCTAACTATGGCTACACCTTC CASSLQYSRNSNYGYTF
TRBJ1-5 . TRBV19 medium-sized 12 TGTGCCAGTAACCAGTGGAATCAGCCCCAGCATTTT CASNQWNQPQHF
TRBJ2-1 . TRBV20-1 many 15 TGCAGTGCTAGCCCAACTACCCGCTCCTACAATGAGCAGTTCTTC CSASPTTRSYNEQFF
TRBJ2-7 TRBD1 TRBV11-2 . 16 TGTGCCAGCAGCCTTAAATCGCGGACAGGATCCTACGAGCAGTACTTC CASSLKSRTGSYEQYF
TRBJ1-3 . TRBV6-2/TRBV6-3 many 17 TGTGCCAGCAGTCTCTTCGGGGGAAGGAGCTCTGGAAACACCATATATTTT CASSLFGGRSSGNTIYF
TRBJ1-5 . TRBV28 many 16 TGTGCCAGCAGGTCCCAGGGGCGTATAGGCAATCAGCCCCAGCATTTT CASRSQGRIGNQPQHF
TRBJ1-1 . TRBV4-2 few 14 TGTGCCAGCAGCCAAGATACGGGACGTAGAGAAGCTTTCTTT CASSQDTGRREAFF
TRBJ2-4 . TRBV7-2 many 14 TGTGCCAGCAGCTTAGGAACGATCAAAAACATTCAGTACTTC CASSLGTIKNIQYF
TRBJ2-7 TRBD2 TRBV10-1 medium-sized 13 TGCGCCAGCTCTAGCGGTCCGGAGAACGAGCAGTACTTC CASSSGPENEQYF
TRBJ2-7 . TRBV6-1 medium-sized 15 TGTGCCAGCAGTTTTAACCATGGAAACTCCTACGAGCAGTACTTC CASSFNHGNSYEQYF
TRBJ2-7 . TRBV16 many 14 TGTGCCAGCAGCCAAGGTTATATCGGCTACGAGCAGTACTTC CASSQGYIGYEQYF
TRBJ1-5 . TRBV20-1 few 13 TGCAGTGCTAGATTCGGGAACAATCAGCCCCAGCATTTT CSARFGNNQPQHF
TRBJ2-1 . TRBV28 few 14 TGTGCCAGCAGTCCTTTGTTACTAATCGGTGAGCAGTTCTTC CASSPLLLIGEQFF
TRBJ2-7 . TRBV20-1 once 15 TGCATTGCTAGAGGTGTGGCTAGCGAAACCTACGAGCAGTACTTC CIARGVASETYEQYF
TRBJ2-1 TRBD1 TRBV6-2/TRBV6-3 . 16 TGTGCCAGCAGTTACACTTTCACAGGGGGCGTGCATGAGCAGTTCTTC CASSYTFTGGVHEQFF
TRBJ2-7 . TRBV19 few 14 TGTGCCAGTAGTACCGGGACGGCTTCCTACGAGCAGTACTTC CASSTGTASYEQYF
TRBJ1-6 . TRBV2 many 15 TGTGCCAGCAGTGGCGGGGGACGGCTCAATTCACCCCTCCACTTT CASSGGGRLNSPLHF
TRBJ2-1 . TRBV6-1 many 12 TGTGCCAGCAGTTCCGACGGAAATGAGCAGTTCTTC CASSSDGNEQFF
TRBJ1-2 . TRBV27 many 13 TGTGCCAGCAGTTTCGTAAATCGGGGTGGCTACACCTTC CASSFVNRGGYTF
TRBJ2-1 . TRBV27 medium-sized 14 TGTGCCAGCAGCTCCAGAAACGGCCCCAATGAGCAGTTCTTC CASSSRNGPNEQFF
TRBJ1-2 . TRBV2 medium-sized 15 TGTGCCAGCAGTGACTGGGGGGGCTTAACCGATGGCTACACCTTC CASSDWGGLTDGYTF
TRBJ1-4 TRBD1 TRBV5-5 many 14 TGTGCCAGCAGCTTCCGAGACAGGGTAGAAAAACTGTTTTTT CASSFRDRVEKLFF
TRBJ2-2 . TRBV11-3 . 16 TGTGCCAGCAGCCAACAAGGAGGGGGGAACACCGGGGAGCTGTTTTTT CASSQQGGGNTGELFF
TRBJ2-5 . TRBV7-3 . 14 TGTGCCAGCAGCCCGATAGGGGGAAAAGGGACCCAGTACTTC CASSPIGGKGTQYF
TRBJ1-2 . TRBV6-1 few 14 TGTGCCAGCTTCGGGCGGGGGGGAAACTATGGCCACACCTTC CASFGRGGNYGHTF
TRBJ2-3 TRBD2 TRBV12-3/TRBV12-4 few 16 TGTGCCAGCAGTTTCGGTGGCGGGAGGAGCACAGATACGCAGTATTTT CASSFGGGRSTDTQYF
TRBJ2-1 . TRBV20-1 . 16 TGCAGTGCTAGATCTGGTGTTGGCAGCTCCTACAATGAGCAGTTCTTC CSARSGVGSSYNEQFF
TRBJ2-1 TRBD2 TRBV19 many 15 TGTGCCAGTACCCGGGGGGGGGTCTCCTACAATGAGCAGTTCTTC CASTRGGVSYNEQFF
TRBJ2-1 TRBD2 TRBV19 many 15 TGTGCCAGTAGTATCCGGGGGGGACCGTGGGGTGAGCAGTTCTTC CASSIRGGPWGEQFF
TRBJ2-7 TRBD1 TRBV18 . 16 TGTGCCAGCTCACCACCTAATGGACAGGGGGCTGACGAGCAGTACTTC CASSPPNGQGADEQYF
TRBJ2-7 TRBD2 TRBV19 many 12 TGTGCCAGTTCCGGGGGGGCCTACGAGCAGTACTTC CASSGGAYEQYF